A single sample gave rise to the 10 T cell receptor beta chains below, sequenced in a study of T-cell reconstitution after alpha-beta-depleted transplantation in children. Construction of the TCRbeta library involved unique molecular identifiers. Via MiXCR, TCRdb re-called the PCR reads, giving one row per CDR3 protein. Among around 72,000 distinct CDR3 sequences listed, 4.9% were seen once. The specimen comprised PBMCs, mostly from graft donor cells, sampled 180 days after TCRalphabeta/CD19-depleted stem cell transplant. The receptors stem from a boy under two years old who had a stem cell transplant for acute myeloid leukemia, so the T cells may come from the graft donor.

This clonotype was recorded many times. This chain uses TRBV4-3 with TRBJ2-1, with 9 bases identical to TRBD1. Germline CDR1 LGHNA, CDR2 YSLEER. Losses at the gene ends were 2 bases for V and 10 bases for J; bases not matched to a gene: 12. This CDR3 is built from 16 residues. The CDR3 DNA sequence: TGCGCCAGCAGCCAATATACCGGGACAGGGAACAGGGAGCAGTTCTTC. Residues: CASSQYTGTGNREQFF.

This clonotype was counted at least ten times. The chain's CDR3 is CASSLTGSRELFF. The CDR3 nucleotides are TGTGCCAGCAGCCTCACTGGCTCCAGGGAGCTGTTTTTT. The chain couples TRBV7-3 to TRBJ2-2; no clear D. This CDR3 is 13 amino acids long. Germline-derived CDR1 and CDR2 are SGHTA and FQGTGA. Trimming pared 5 bases from V and 9 bases from J, leaving 13 bases between.

This clonotype was counted many times. V gene TRBV3-1 combines with J gene TRBJ2-5; TRBD2 matches 13 bases. Trimming took 3 bases from V and 2 from J; bases not matched to a gene: 3. The CDR3 spans 16 residues. Germline assignment: CDR1 LGHDT and CDR2 YNNKEL (reference sequence). CDR3 amino acids: CASSHILAGGQETQYF. The DNA of the CDR3 is TGTGCCAGCAGCCACATACTAGCGGGGGGGCAAGAGACCCAGTACTTC.

There are many counts of this clonotype. The chain uses TRBV12-3 or TRBV12-4 and TRBJ2-2; D is unclear. The CDR3 sequence is 15 residues long. The V end lost 6 bases, the J end lost 1 base, and 12 bases lay between the germline ends. CDR3 DNA sequence: TGTGCCAGCAGACGGACGGGCAGGAACACCGGGGAGCTGTTTTTT. It yields the protein CASRRTGRNTGELFF.

This clonotype was seen many times. V is TRBV9 and J is TRBJ2-7, with D maybe TRBD1 (6 bases). V lost 0 bases, J lost 3 bases, and 13 bases lay in between. Germline V gene data show CDR1 as SGDLS and CDR2 as YYNGEE. CDR3 length equals 15 residues. DNA of the CDR3: TGTGCCAGCAGCGTAGGAACAGGGCTTCACTACGAGCAGTACTTC. Amino acids: CASSVGTGLHYEQYF.

This clonotype came up many times. The chain links TRBV12-3 or TRBV12-4 to TRBJ1-1, with D uncertain. Deletions cut 6 bases from V and 1 base from J, with 18 bases between. CDR3 length: 16 amino acids. The CDR3 protein is CASSLPLEARNTEAFF. The CDR3 region has the DNA TGTGCCAGCAGCTTACCTCTGGAGGCGCGGAACACTGAAGCTTTCTTT.

This clonotype showed up many times. This chain connects TRBV29-1 to TRBJ2-7; the D gene could be TRBD1 or TRBD2 (6 bases each). This CDR3 region has 13 residues. Trimming removed 4 bases at V and 6 bases at J, with 16 bases between. The germline V gene encodes CDR1 SQVTM and CDR2 ANQGSEA. In DNA, the CDR3 is TGCAGCGTTGTGCCTCTACGGGGGCGCGAGCAGTACGTC. This translates into CSVVPLRGREQYV.

This clonotype occurred many times. The chain is built from TRBV7-2 and TRBJ1-3; possible D gene TRBD1, 5 bases. Germline CDR1 reads SGHTA; CDR2 reads FQGNSA. This CDR3 has 15 amino acids. Trimming pared 2 bases from V and 4 bases from J, leaving 12 bases between. The CDR3, as DNA: TGTGCCAGCAGCTTAATTTGGGGACTCGGAAACACCATATATTTT. Its protein is CASSLIWGLGNTIYF. The complete variable domain, with remaining parts taken from reference TRBV7-2 and TRBJ1-3, reads GAGVSQSPSNKVTEKGKDVELRCDPISGHTALYWYRQSLGQGLEFLIYFQGNSAPDKSGLPSDRFSAERTGGSVSTLTIQRTQQEDSAVYLCASSLIWGLGNTIYFGEGSWLTVV.

This clonotype was observed at least ten times. The chain is built from TRBV5-1 and TRBJ2-5, with 9 bases identical to TRBD1. Germline lookup yields CDR1 SGHRS and CDR2 YFSETQ. The V gene end was trimmed by 3 bases and the J gene end by 5 bases; junction bases not matched to a gene: 8. The CDR3 totals 15 residues. The CDR3 sequence is CASSYDRGKAETQYF. The CDR3 coding sequence is TGCGCCAGCAGCTACGACAGGGGGAAGGCGGAGACCCAGTACTTC.

In its sample, this clonotype was seen many times. This rearrangement joins TRBV18 to TRBJ2-7; possible D gene TRBD2, 6 bases. The CDR3 extends over 15 amino acids. The germline V gene has CDR1 KGHSH and CDR2 LQKENI. V was cut by 4 bases and J by 4 bases, with 17 bases left in between. The CDR3 spells CASSQYRGMRYEQYV. CDR3 nucleotide sequence: TGTGCCAGCTCACAATACCGGGGGATGCGGTACGAGCAGTACGTC.